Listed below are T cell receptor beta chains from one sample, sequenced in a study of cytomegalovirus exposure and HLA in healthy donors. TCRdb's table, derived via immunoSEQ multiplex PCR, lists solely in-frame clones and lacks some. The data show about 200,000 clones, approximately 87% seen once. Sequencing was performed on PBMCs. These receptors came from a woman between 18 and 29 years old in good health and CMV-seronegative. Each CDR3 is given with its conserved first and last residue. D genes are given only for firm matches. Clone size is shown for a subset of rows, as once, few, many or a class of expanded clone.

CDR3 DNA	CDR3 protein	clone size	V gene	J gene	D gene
TGTGCCAGCAGCTTACTATCAAAAGCTAACTATGGCTACACCTTC	CASSLLSKANYGYTF	.	TRBV7-3	TRBJ1-2	.
TGTGCCAGCAGCGCCTACCCCGGGACAGGGGGTCGCAACTATGGCTACACCTTC	CASSAYPGTGGRNYGYTF	.	TRBV7-9	TRBJ1-2	TRBD1
TGTGCCAGCAGCTTAGGCTACGGGATAGCAGATACGCAGTATTTT	CASSLGYGIADTQYF	.	TRBV7-8	TRBJ2-3	.
TGTGCCAGCAGCGGGGCCGGGACGGCTCAAGAGACCCAGTACTTC	CASSGAGTAQETQYF	.	TRBV5-4	TRBJ2-5	.
TGTGCCAGTAGTGCAGCTACGCGGTTGGGGAACAATCAGCCCCAGCATTTT	CASSAATRLGNNQPQHF	.	TRBV19	TRBJ1-5	.
TGTGCCAGCAGTTACTCTAGGACAGCGAACACCGGGGAGCTGTTTTTT	CASSYSRTANTGELFF	.	TRBV6-5	TRBJ2-2	.
TGTGCCAGCAGTGACTCGACTAGCGGGAGTGAGCAGTTCTTC	CASSDSTSGSEQFF	few	TRBV6-4	TRBJ2-1	TRBD2
TGTGCCAGCAGTGGCTGGGACTATGGCTACACCTTC	CASSGWDYGYTF	.	TRBV25-1	TRBJ1-2	.
TGTGCCACCAGCAGACCCAGGGGGACAGGTATCAACGAGCAGTACTTC	CATSRPRGTGINEQYF	.	TRBV15	TRBJ2-7	TRBD1
TGTGCCAGCAGCCAAACTGACAGAACAGATACGCAGTATTTT	CASSQTDRTDTQYF	.	TRBV6-6	TRBJ2-3	.
TGTGCCAGCACCCTACAACTCGGATCCTTACGAGGGCAGTACTTC	CASTLQLGSLRGQYF	.	TRBV5-6	TRBJ2-7	.
TGTGCCAGTAACCCCGGGACAGGGGGCGTTGGGCAGTACTTC	CASNPGTGGVGQYF	.	TRBV19	TRBJ2-7	TRBD1
TGTGCCAGCAGAGAAGGACAGGGACCCACAGATACGCAGTATTTT	CASREGQGPTDTQYF	.	TRBV9	TRBJ2-3	TRBD1
TGTGCCACCGGGAGCTTAGCGGGAGGACGGCCCGGGCAGTTCTTC	CATGSLAGGRPGQFF	once	TRBV27	TRBJ2-1	TRBD2
TGTGCCACCAGCAGACGTACAGGGGGAAATCAGCCCCAGCATTTT	CATSRRTGGNQPQHF	.	TRBV15	TRBJ1-5	TRBD1
TGTGCCAGCAGTGAGGGCAGGTCCAACAATGAGCAGTTCTTC	CASSEGRSNNEQFF	.	TRBV2	TRBJ2-1	.
TGTGCCAGTAGTATAGGGGCTTTAGCGGCCTTCTCCTACAATGAGCAGTTCTTC	CASSIGALAAFSYNEQFF	.	TRBV19	TRBJ2-1	.
TGCGCCAGCAGCCAAGAGATCGACTGGGAGACCCAGTACTTC	CASSQEIDWETQYF	.	TRBV4-1	TRBJ2-5	.
TGTGCCAGTAGTCCAACGGACAGGGCACACGAGCAGTACTTC	CASSPTDRAHEQYF	once	TRBV19	TRBJ2-7	TRBD1
TGTGCCAGCCAGGGGAAGATCACAGATACGCAGTATTTT	CASQGKITDTQYF	.	TRBV6-1	TRBJ2-3	.
TGTGCCAGAAGCCCGACAGGGGGCGTGGGTGAGCAGTACTTC	CARSPTGGVGEQYF	medium-sized	TRBV5-3	TRBJ2-7	TRBD1
TGTGCCAGCAGCATAGGGCAGATGGGTAATGAGCAGTTCTTC	CASSIGQMGNEQFF	.	TRBV11-1	TRBJ2-1	.
TGTGCCAGCAGTTACTCAGGGCCAGATACGCAGTATTTT	CASSYSGPDTQYF	once	TRBV6-5	TRBJ2-3	.
TGCAGCGTCGTGAGGACTTCCTACAATGAGCAGTTCTTC	CSVVRTSYNEQFF	.	TRBV29-1	TRBJ2-1	.
TGTGCCACCAGCAGATCGACAGGTGTTAGCAATCAGCCCCAGCATTTT	CATSRSTGVSNQPQHF	.	TRBV15	TRBJ1-5	.
TGCGCCAGCAGCGTCCGGACAGGGGGCGTTCCAAAGAGCTCCTACAATGAGCAGTTCTTC	CASSVRTGGVPKSSYNEQFF	once	TRBV5-1	TRBJ2-1	TRBD1
TGTGCCAGCAGCCAAGCTGGGCCGGGACAGGGGAGGCGTCAGCCCCAGCATTTT	CASSQAGPGQGRRQPQHF	.	TRBV4-2	TRBJ1-5	TRBD1
TGTGCCAGCAGCGTAGGACAGGGTACCTACAATGAGCAGTTCTTC	CASSVGQGTYNEQFF	few	TRBV9	TRBJ2-1	TRBD1
TGTGCCAGCAGCGCCGGACGGGCCTATGGCTACACCTTC	CASSAGRAYGYTF	.	TRBV28	TRBJ1-2	.
TGTGCCAGCAGCTTGGAGGCTAGCGGGAGCAGTGAGCAGTTCTTC	CASSLEASGSSEQFF	.	TRBV5-4	TRBJ2-1	TRBD2
TGTGCCATCAGTGCCCGGACAGGTCGCCGCTCCTACGAGCAGTACTTC	CAISARTGRRSYEQYF	.	TRBV10-3	TRBJ2-7	TRBD1
TGTGCCAGCAGGACCGGGACTCCCAAATCTCAGCCCCAGCATTTT	CASRTGTPKSQPQHF	.	TRBV28	TRBJ1-5	.